Shown below are 19 T cell receptor beta chains from a single sample sequenced in a study of cytomegalovirus exposure and HLA in healthy donors. PCR used 60 Vbeta primers and 13 Jbeta primers. Repertoires were generated with immunoSEQ multiplex PCR, while TCRdb's copy carries only in-frame clones and drops some. The sample records just over 95,000 clones, approximately 77% being singletons. The sequencing sample was made of PBMCs. These receptors came from a woman in her 40s in good health and CMV-seronegative.

The CDR3 spells CASTVSGANVLTF. CDR3 bases: TGTGCCAGTACCGTCTCTGGGGCCAACGTCCTGACTTTC. V is TRBV19 and J is TRBJ2-6; D is undetermined. The germline V and J ends were trimmed by 7 bases and 0 bases, with 4 bases remaining between them. CDR1 and CDR2 (germline): LNHDA, SQIVND (reference sequence). The CDR3 covers 13 residues.

This rearrangement joins TRBV19 to TRBJ1-1; D is possibly TRBD1 (6 bases). Between the trimmed V and J ends, which lost 7 bases and 2 bases, there was a span of 23 bases. Germline assignment: CDR1 LNHDA and CDR2 SQIVND (reference sequence). This CDR3 has 17 amino acids. The CDR3 protein is CASTNAGRGDQNTEAFF. DNA of the CDR3: TGTGCCAGTACCAATGCGGGCAGGGGTGATCAAAACACTGAAGCTTTCTTT.

This rearrangement joins TRBV5-6 to TRBJ2-5, with 8 bases lining up with TRBD1. The V gene's germline CDR1 is SGHDT and CDR2 YYEEEE. V was clipped by 3 bases and J by 0 bases; unmatched bases: 7. This CDR3 contains 16 residues. CDR3: CASSSPGGVYQETQYF. In DNA, the CDR3 is TGTGCCAGCAGCTCACCAGGGGGCGTGTACCAAGAGACCCAGTACTTC.

The chain joins TRBV9 to TRBJ1-1; D remains ambiguous. This CDR3 has 13 residues. The germline V and J ends were trimmed by 0 bases and 4 bases, with 7 bases remaining between them. CDR1 and CDR2 (germline): SGDLS, YYNGEE. In DNA, the CDR3 is TGTGCCAGCAGCGTAGCCCACGGCACTGAAGCTTTCTTT. Amino acids: CASSVAHGTEAFF.

J is TRBJ2-5 and V is TRBV5-4; TRBD1 matches 12 bases. This CDR3 has 15 amino acids. Germline loops: CDR1 SGHNT, CDR2 YYREEE (reference sequence). V was pared by 4 bases and J by 4 bases, with 5 bases of the junction left unmatched. CDR3 region: CASSTSGQGAETQYF. DNA for the CDR3: TGTGCCAGCAGCACTTCGGGACAGGGGGCAGAGACCCAGTACTTC.

J is TRBJ2-7 and V is TRBV5-4; D is possibly TRBD2 (5 bases). CDR3 length: 15 amino acids. Germline V gene sequence: CDR1 SGHNT, CDR2 YYREEE (reference sequence). V lost 3 bases and J 5 bases, leaving 18 bases between the germline ends. CDR3 sequence reads: CASSSMTKLEHEQYF. The CDR3 DNA reads as TGTGCCAGCAGCTCAATGACTAAACTGGAGCACGAGCAGTACTTC.

The gene calls are TRBV19 and TRBJ1-6, with D possibly TRBD1 on 5 matching bases. This CDR3 comprises 15 residues. CDR1 is LNHDA and CDR2 is SQIVND in the germline V gene (reference sequence). The V end was cut by 3 bases, the J end by 0 bases, with 6 bases between. In DNA form, the CDR3 reads TGTGCCAGTAGTATGGGGGGCTCCTATAATTCACCCCTCCACTTT. Protein: CASSMGGSYNSPLHF.

A word on this clone: At one end, the junction sequence differs from germline, possibly due to a read error. V and J are TRBV13 and TRBJ2-7; 10 bases map to TRBD1. The CDR3 length is 16 residues. Germline V gene lookup returns CDR1 PRHDT and CDR2 FYEKMQ (reference sequence). CDR3 residues: CASSLAAGTGVYVQYF. As DNA, the CDR3 is TGTGCCAGCAGCTTAGCCGCCGGGACAGGGGTATACGTGCAGTACTTC.

V usage is TRBV10-2 and J usage is TRBJ2-1; TRBD1 might be the D (5 bases). The V gene lost 8 bases and the J gene lost 8 bases, with 19 bases spanning the gap. Germline V gene lookup returns CDR1 WSHSY and CDR2 SAAADI. CDR3 length: 14 residues. CDR3 sequence (DNA): TGCGCCAGCCCAACATCTAAGGGGTCGGATGAGCAGTTCTTC. The encoded protein is CASPTSKGSDEQFF.

This clone was seen a single time. V and J are TRBV19 and TRBJ1-1; 7 bases align to TRBD1. Germline V gene lookup returns CDR1 LNHDA and CDR2 SQIVND (reference sequence). The CDR3 covers 14 residues. V was pared by 2 bases and J by 7 bases, with 7 bases of the junction left unmatched. CDR3 nucleotide sequence: TGTGCCAGTAGTATAAATAGAGGGGGCCTTGAAGCTTTCTTT. Its translation is CASSINRGGLEAFF. The whole variable domain, remainder taken from reference TRBV19 and TRBJ1-1, is DGGITQSPKYLFRKEGQNVTLSCEQNLNHDAMYWYRQDPGQGLRLIYYSQIVNDFQKGDIAEGYSVSREKKESFPLTVTSAQKNPTAFYLCASSINRGGLEAFFGQGTRLTVV.

The chain couples TRBV4-1 to TRBJ1-1, with D unclear. V shed 1 base and J shed 8 bases, with 11 bases lying between them. Looked up from germline, CDR1 is MGHRA and CDR2 is YSYEKL. This CDR3 is built from 13 residues. DNA for the CDR3: TGCGCCAGCAGCCAAGCCGAAGACTCAGAAGCTTTCTTT. This codes for CASSQAEDSEAFF.

This clone showed up just a few times. The chain has TRBV7-9 and TRBJ2-2; TRBD1 aligns across 7 bases. V gave up 11 bases and J gave up 6 bases; unmatched junction bases: 9. Germline CDR1 SEHNR, CDR2 FQNEAQ (reference sequence). The CDR3 consists of 13 residues. CDR3 protein: CAPGQRRAGELFF. The CDR3 bases are TGTGCCCCGGGACAGAGAAGGGCCGGGGAGCTGTTTTTT.

The V and J genes are TRBV6-1 and TRBJ1-3; D not certain. The V end was cut by 4 bases, the J end by 0 bases, with 19 bases between. Germline V gene sequence: CDR1 MNHNS, CDR2 SASEGT. The CDR3 length is 18 residues. CDR3 sequence reads: CASSGGPKRELSGNTIYF. In nucleotides, the CDR3 is TGTGCCAGCAGTGGAGGACCGAAACGGGAACTCTCTGGAAACACCATATATTTT.

The rearrangement joins TRBV7-6 to TRBJ1-2; 9 bases are a match to TRBD1. The CDR3 extends over 13 amino acids. V trimming: 9 bases; J trimming: 8 bases; junction bases outside the gene matches: 10. The germline gives CDR1 SGHVS, CDR2 FNYEAQ. The CDR3 DNA follows: TGTGCCAGTGGGGACAGGGTTACGGGAGGCTACACCTTC. This sequence encodes CASGDRVTGGYTF. Full variable domain (rest looked up from reference TRBV7-6 and TRBJ1-2): GAGVSQSPRYKVTKRGQDVALRCDPISGHVSLYWYRQALGQGPEFLTYFNYEAQQDKSGLPNDRFSAERPEGSISTLTIQRTEQRDSAMYRCASGDRVTGGYTFGSGTRLTVV.

The rearrangement links TRBV4-2 to TRBJ1-1, with a tentative D call TRBD1 (5 bases). V lost 2 bases to trimming and J lost 0 bases, with 10 bases between them. The length of the CDR3 is 15 residues. Germline loops: CDR1 LGHNA, CDR2 YNFKEQ. The CDR3 DNA follows: TGTGCCAGCAGCCAACCAGGGCCTTTGAACACTGAAGCTTTCTTT. It specifies CASSQPGPLNTEAFF.

To note about this clone: Distinct nucleotide sequences in the sample also encode this CDR3. V gene TRBV7-6 combines with J gene TRBJ2-5; D remains unclear. The CDR3 sequence is 12 residues long. Trimming left V 4 bases short and J 3 bases short, with 6 bases between. Looked up from germline, CDR1 is SGHVS and CDR2 is FNYEAQ. CDR3 DNA: TGTGCCAGCAGCTACCGAGAAGAGACCCAGTACTTC. Protein sequence: CASSYREETQYF.

The V gene is TRBV5-1, the J gene TRBJ1-1; the match to TRBD1 covers 7 bases. Trimming took 0 bases from V and 4 from J; bases not matched to a gene: 9. The CDR3 has 16 residues. CDR1 is SGHRS and CDR2 is YFSETQ in the germline V gene. CDR3 DNA: TGCGCCAGCAGCTTGGTAGGGGCAGGGGGTGGCACTGAAGCTTTCTTT. It is translated as CASSLVGAGGGTEAFF.

V usage is TRBV5-6 and J usage is TRBJ2-7; TRBD1 aligns across 8 bases. Losses at the gene ends were 2 bases for V and 7 bases for J; bases not matched to a gene: 11. The CDR3 is 15 residues long. Germline CDR1 is SGHDT and CDR2 is YYEEEE. CDR3: CASSLAGTGSGEQYF. In DNA form, the CDR3 reads TGTGCCAGCAGCTTAGCCGGGACAGGTTCGGGTGAGCAGTACTTC.

This rearrangement joins TRBV9 to TRBJ2-3; D is uncertain. The V and J ends lost 1 base and 1 base respectively, with 7 bases between them. The CDR3 contains 14 residues. Germline CDR1 and CDR2: SGDLS and YYNGEE. CDR3 DNA: TGTGCCAGCAGCGTATTATCAGGCACAGATACGCAGTATTTT. This translates into CASSVLSGTDTQYF.